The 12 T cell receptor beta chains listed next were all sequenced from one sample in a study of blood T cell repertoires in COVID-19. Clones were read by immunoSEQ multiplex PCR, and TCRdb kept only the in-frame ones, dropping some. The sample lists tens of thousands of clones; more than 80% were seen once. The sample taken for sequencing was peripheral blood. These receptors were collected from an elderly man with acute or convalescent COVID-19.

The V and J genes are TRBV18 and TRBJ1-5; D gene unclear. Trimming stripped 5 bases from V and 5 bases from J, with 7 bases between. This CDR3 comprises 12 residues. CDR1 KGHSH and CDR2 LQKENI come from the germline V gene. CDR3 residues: CASSSPDQPQHF. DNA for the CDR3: TGTGCCAGCTCATCCCCTGATCAGCCCCAGCATTTT.

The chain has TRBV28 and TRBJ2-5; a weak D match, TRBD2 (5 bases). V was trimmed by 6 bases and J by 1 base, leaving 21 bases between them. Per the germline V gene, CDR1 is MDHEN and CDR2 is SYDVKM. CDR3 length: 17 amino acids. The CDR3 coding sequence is TGTGCCAGCAGCCCAGTTTGGAGGCGCCGATTCCAAGAGACCCAGTACTTC. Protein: CASSPVWRRRFQETQYF.

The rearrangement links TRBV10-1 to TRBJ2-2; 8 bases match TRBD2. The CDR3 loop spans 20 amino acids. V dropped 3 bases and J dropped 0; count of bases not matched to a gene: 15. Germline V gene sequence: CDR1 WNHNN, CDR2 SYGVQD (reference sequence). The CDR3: CASSDFSASGYGANTGELFF. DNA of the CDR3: TGCGCCAGCAGTGATTTCTCGGCTAGCGGGTACGGGGCGAACACCGGGGAGCTGTTTTTT.

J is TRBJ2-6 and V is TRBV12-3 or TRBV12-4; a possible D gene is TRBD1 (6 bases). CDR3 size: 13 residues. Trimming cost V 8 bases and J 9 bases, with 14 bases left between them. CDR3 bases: TGTGCCAGCTCTGGGGGCAAAAACAACGTCCTGACTTTC. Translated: CASSGGKNNVLTF.

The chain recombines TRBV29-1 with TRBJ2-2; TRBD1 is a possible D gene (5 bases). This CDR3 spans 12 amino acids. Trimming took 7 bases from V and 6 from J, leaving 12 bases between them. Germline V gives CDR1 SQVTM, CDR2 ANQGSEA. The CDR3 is CSAWGGAGELFF. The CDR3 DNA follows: TGCAGCGCATGGGGCGGCGCCGGGGAGCTGTTTTTT.

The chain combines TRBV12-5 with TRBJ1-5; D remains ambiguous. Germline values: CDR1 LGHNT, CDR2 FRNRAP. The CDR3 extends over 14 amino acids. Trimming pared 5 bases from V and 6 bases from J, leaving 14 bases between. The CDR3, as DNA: TGTGCTAGTGGTCCTCCCGGGGTCGGTCAGCCCCAGCATTTT. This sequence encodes CASGPPGVGQPQHF.

CDR3 DNA sequence: TGTGCCAGCAGTTGGCGGGGGGGCGGGGGCTACACCTTC. Residues: CASSWRGGGGYTF. The chain uses TRBV27 and TRBJ1-2; possibly TRBD1 for D (6 bases). There are 13 residues in the CDR3. V shed 4 bases and J shed 8 bases, with 14 bases lying between them. CDR1 is MNHEY, CDR2 SMNVEV, per germline (reference sequence).

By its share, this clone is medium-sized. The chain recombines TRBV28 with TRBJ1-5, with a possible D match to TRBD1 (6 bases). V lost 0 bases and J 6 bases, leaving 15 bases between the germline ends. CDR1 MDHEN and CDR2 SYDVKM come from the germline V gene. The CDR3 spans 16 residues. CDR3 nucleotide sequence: TGTGCCAGCAGTTTATGGGATAAGGGGGGGCTTCAGCCCCAGCATTTT. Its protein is CASSLWDKGGLQPQHF.

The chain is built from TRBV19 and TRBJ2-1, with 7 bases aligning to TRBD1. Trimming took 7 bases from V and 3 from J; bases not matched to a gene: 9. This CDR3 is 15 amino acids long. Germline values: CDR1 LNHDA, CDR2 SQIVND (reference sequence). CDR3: CASNTDRDLYNEQFF. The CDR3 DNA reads TGTGCCAGTAATACTGACAGGGACCTCTACAATGAGCAGTTCTTC.

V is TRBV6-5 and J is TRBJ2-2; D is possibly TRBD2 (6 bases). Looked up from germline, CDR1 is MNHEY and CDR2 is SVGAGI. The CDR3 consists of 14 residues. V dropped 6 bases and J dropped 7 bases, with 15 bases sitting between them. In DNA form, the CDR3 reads TGTGCCAGCAGCCCCCTGGGGGGAGTCGGGGAGCTGTTTTTT. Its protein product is CASSPLGGVGELFF.

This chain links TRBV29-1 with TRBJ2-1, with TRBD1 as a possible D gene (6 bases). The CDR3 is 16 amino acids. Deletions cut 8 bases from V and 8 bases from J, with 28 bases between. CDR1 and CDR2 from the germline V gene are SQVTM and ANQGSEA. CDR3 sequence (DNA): TGCAGCTTTTTAGGAACCCGGGACACTCGGATTGATGAGCAGTTCTTC. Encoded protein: CSFLGTRDTRIDEQFF.

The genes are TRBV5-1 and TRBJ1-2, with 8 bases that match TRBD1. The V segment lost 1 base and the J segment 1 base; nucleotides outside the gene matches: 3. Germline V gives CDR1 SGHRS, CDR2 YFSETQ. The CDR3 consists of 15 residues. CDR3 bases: TGCGCCAGCAGCTTGTTAACAGGGGGTAACTATGGCTACACCTTC. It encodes CASSLLTGGNYGYTF.